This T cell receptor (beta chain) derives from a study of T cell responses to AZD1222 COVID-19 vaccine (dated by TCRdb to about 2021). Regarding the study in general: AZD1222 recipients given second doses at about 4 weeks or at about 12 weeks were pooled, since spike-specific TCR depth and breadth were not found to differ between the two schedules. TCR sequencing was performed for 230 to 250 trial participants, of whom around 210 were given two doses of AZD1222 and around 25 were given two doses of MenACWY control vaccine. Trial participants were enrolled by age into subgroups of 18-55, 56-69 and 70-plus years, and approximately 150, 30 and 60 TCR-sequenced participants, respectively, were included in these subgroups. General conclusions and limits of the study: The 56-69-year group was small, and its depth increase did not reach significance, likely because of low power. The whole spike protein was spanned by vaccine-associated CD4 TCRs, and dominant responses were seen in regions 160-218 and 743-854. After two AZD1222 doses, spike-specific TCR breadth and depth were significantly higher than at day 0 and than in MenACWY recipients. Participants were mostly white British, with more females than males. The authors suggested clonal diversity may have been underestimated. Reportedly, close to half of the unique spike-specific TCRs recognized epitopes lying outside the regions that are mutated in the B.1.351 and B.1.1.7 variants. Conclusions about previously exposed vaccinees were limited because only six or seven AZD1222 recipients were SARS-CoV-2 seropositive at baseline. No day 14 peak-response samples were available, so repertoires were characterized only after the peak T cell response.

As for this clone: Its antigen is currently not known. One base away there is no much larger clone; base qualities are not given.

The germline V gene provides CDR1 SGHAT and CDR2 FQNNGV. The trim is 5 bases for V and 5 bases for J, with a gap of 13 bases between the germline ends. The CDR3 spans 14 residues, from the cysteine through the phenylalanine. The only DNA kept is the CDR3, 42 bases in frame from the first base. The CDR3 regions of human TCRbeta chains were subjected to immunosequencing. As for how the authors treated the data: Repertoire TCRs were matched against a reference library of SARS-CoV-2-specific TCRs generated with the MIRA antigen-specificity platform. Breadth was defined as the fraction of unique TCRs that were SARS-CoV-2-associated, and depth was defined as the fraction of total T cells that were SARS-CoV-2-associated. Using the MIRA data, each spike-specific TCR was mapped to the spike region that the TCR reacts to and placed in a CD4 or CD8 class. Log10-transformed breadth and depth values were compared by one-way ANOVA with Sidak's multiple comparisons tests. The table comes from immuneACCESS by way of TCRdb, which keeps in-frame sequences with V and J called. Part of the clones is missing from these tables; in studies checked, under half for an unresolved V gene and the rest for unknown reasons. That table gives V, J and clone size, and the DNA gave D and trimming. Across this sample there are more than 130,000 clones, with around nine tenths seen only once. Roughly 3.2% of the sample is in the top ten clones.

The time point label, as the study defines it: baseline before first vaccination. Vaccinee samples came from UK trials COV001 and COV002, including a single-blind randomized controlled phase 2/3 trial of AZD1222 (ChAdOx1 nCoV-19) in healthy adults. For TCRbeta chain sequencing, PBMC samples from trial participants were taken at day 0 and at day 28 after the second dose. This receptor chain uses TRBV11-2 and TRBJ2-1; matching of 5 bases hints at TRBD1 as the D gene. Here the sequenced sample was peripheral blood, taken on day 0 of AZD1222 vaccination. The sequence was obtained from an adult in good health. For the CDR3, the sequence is CASSPDRINNEQFF. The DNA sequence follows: TGTGCCAGCAGCCCCGACAGAATCAACAATGAGCAGTTCTTC. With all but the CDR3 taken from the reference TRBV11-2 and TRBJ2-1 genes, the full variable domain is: EAGVAQSPRYKIIEKRQSVAFWCNPISGHATLYWYQQILGQGPKLLIQFQNNGVVDDSQLPKDRFSAERLKGVDSTLKIQPAKLEDSAVYLCASSPDRINNEQFFGPGTRLTVL.